This T cell receptor beta chain was identified in a study of CD8+ T cells in alopecia areata. This clone showed up just a few times. Germline V gives CDR1 SGHAT, CDR2 FQNNGV. Trimming left V 4 bases short and J 5 bases short, with 9 bases between. The CDR3 length is 13 residues. Sample treatment: oral pan-JAK inhibitor, 5-10 mg twice daily. Extracted RNA was reverse transcribed, and the resulting cDNA served as sequencing template. Method: immunoSEQ multiplex PCR; TCRdb's copy keeps in-frame clones and lacks some. The sample yields roughly 190,000 clones, about 60% seen once. The sequence was collected from a human donor with alopecia areata. The chain uses TRBV11-2 and TRBJ1-5; possibly TRBD1 for D (6 bases). This sample comprised CD4+ T cells sorted from blood, obtained at week 4, from a patient treated with tofacitinib. CDR3 in DNA: TGTGCCAGCAGCTATAACAGGGATCAGCCCCAGCATTTT. This translates into CASSYNRDQPQHF.